The clone carrying this TCR beta chain was found a few times. Antigen unknown. The CDR3 has 13 residues. V was clipped by 2 bases and J by 6 bases, with 11 bases between them. The germline CDR1 and CDR2 sequences are SGDLS and YYNGEE. These data come from a study of cytomegalovirus exposure and HLA in healthy donors. In the PCR, 60 Vbeta and 13 Jbeta primers were used. Produced via immunoSEQ multiplex PCR; TCRdb's table is partial and in-frame only. The sample has about 62,000 clones; roughly 80% are singletons. Regarding the study as a whole: There were some public TCRs occurring in many donors, but most TCR sequences were rare. The likely origin of a cluster of highly shared sequence variants was a sequencing artifact. The later analysis indicated that the majority of CMV-associated TCR beta chains appeared HLA-restricted.

This clonotype was sampled from a man aged 55 to 70 in good health and CMV-seropositive. Sequencing was performed on PBMCs. The V gene is TRBV9, the J gene TRBJ1-1; TRBD1 might be the D (6 bases). The CDR3 bases are TGTGCCAGCAGCGTGGGGACAAGCGCTGAAGCTTTCTTT. Translated, it gives CASSVGTSAEAFF.